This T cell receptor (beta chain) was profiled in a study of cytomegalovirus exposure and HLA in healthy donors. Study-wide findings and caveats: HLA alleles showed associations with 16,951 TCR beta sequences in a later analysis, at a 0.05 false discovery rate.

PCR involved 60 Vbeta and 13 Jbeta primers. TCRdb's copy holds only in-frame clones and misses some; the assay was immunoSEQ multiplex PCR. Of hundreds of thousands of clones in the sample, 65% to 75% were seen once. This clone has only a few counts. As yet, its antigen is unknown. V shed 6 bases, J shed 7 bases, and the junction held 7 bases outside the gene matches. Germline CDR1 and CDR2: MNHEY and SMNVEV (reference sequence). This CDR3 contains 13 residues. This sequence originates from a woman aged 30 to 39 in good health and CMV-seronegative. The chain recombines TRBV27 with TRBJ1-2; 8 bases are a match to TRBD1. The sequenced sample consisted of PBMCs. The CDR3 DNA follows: TGTGCCAGCAGGACAGGGGACCGGGGTGGCTACACCTTC. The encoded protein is CASRTGDRGGYTF.